The present entry profiles one T cell receptor (beta chain) with its context. Antigen specificity is unknown. The data originate from a study of cytomegalovirus exposure and HLA in healthy donors. In the PCR, 60 Vbeta and 13 Jbeta primers were used. In the source study's methods: Per a later analysis, the number of unique TCR beta chains was around 80 million, of which roughly 11 million were shared. Sequencing was performed with immunoSEQ multiplex PCR; in TCRdb, only in-frame clones are kept and a portion is missing. V and J calls and clone size come straight from that table; D and trimming were deduced from the DNA. This sample has approximately 180,000 clones, with over 70% found just once. Overall study results and limits: In a later analysis, about 17,000 TCR beta sequences were associated with HLA alleles at 0.05 false discovery rate.

This CDR3 region has 16 residues. CDR1 is SGHVS and CDR2 is FNYEAQ in the germline V gene. Trimming removed 2 bases at V and 6 bases at J, with 20 bases between. V usage is TRBV7-6 and J usage is TRBJ2-7, with D perhaps TRBD1 (5 bases). The clonotype comes from a woman in her 30s in good health and CMV-seronegative. Sequencing was done on a sample of PBMCs. CDR3 DNA: TGTGCCAGCAGCTTAAGAGAGTCCGGACACTCTCTCGAGCAGTACTTC. It translates to CASSLRESGHSLEQYF.